The clone carrying this T cell receptor (beta chain) was found a few times. Constant-region reverse primers amplified full-length variable regions, followed by semi-nested Nested Universal Primer A PCR. TCRdb fed the 5' RACE reads into MiXCR, producing one record per CDR3 protein. The sample has approximately 47,000 distinct CDR3 sequences, roughly 28% seen once. Germline CDR1 and CDR2: DFQATT and SNEGSKA (reference sequence). CDR3 length: 12 residues. Trimming removed 2 bases from V and 3 bases from J, with 5 bases in between. Naive CD4+ cells had CD25+ Tregs removed. This clonotype was sampled from a female donor with breast cancer. The chain uses TRBV20-1 and TRBJ2-1; D unclear. Sequencing was performed on naive CD4+ T cells sorted from blood. Stated subset: naive CD4+ T cells, CD4+CD45RA+CD25-. CDR3: CSARTYYNEQFF. In nucleotides, the CDR3 is TGCAGTGCTAGAACCTACTACAATGAGCAGTTCTTC.